Sequencing of this T cell receptor (beta chain) was carried out in a study of neoadjuvant anti-PD-1 for oral cavity cancer. Across the study: Nivolumab at 3 mg/kg was mostly given biweekly, three to four doses, pre-surgery.

Time point reported: after neoadjuvant nivolumab, at surgical resection. Most PBMC samples had approximately 480 ng input DNA in six replicates. The assay was immunoSEQ multiplex PCR, and TCRdb's table has in-frame clones only and misses some. Counted here are about 68,000 clones, about 88% occurring once; the ten biggest clones make up less than 4%. Germline V gives CDR1 SGHAT, CDR2 FQDESV (reference sequence). V was trimmed by 1 base and J by 5 bases, leaving 7 bases between them. The CDR3 extends over 13 amino acids. The chain is built from TRBV11-1 and TRBJ2-3, with no clear D. This specimen consisted of PBMCs, obtained after nivolumab (anti-PD-1) treatment. This receptor was obtained from a person aged 35-80 years with oral cavity squamous cell carcinoma. The CDR3 bases are TGTGCCAGCAGCTTAGAGGTCAGAGATACGCAGTATTTT. It yields the protein CASSLEVRDTQYF. Filled out from reference TRBV11-1 and TRBJ2-3, the complete variable domain reads EAEVAQSPRYKITEKSQAVAFWCDPISGHATLYWYRQILGQGPELLVQFQDESVVDDSQLPKDRFSAERLKGVDSTLKIQPAELGDSAMYLCASSLEVRDTQYFGPGTRLTVL.